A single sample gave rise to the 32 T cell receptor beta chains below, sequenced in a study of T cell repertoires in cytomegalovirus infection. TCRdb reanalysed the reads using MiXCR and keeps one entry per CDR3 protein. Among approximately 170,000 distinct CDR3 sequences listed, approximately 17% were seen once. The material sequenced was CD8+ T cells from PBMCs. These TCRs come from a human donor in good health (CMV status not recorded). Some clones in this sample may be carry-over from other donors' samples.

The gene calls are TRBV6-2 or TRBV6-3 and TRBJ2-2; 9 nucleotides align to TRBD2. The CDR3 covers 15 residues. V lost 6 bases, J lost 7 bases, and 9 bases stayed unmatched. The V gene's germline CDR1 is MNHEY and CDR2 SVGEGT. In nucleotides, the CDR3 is TGTGCCAGCAGGCTACTAGCGGGTCTGAACGGGGAGCTGTTTTTT. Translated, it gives CASRLLAGLNGELFF.

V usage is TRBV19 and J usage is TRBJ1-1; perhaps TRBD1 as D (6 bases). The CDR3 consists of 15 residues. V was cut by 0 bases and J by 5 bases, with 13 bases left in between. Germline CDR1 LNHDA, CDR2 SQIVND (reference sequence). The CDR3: CASSIDRSGVTEAFF. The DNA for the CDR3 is TGTGCCAGTAGTATAGATCGGTCAGGGGTAACTGAAGCTTTCTTT.

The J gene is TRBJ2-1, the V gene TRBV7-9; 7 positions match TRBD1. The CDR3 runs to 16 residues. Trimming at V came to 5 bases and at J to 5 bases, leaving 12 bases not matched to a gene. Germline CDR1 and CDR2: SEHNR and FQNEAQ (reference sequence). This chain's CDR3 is CASSPKTGDSDNEQFF. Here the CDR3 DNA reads TGTGCCAGCAGCCCAAAAACAGGGGATTCGGACAATGAGCAGTTCTTC. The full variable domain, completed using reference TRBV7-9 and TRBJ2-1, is DTGVSQNPRHKITKRGQNVTFRCDPISEHNRLYWYRQTLGQGPEFLTYFQNEAQLEKSRLLSDRFSAERPKGSFSTLEIQRTEQGDSAMYLCASSPKTGDSDNEQFFGPGTRLTVL.

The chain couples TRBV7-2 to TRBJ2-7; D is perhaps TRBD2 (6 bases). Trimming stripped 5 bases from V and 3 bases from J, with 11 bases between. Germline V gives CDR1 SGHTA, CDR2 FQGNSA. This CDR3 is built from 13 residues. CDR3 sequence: CASSVAGGYEQYF. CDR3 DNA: TGTGCCAGCAGCGTCGCCGGGGGCTACGAGCAGTACTTC.

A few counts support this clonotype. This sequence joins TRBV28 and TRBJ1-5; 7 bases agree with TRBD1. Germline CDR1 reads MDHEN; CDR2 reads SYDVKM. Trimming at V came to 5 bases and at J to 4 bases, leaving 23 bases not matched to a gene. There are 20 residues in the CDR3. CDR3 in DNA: TGTGCCAGCAGTCTCCGGGAGGGCCCTGAGGGACCGACAGGGAATCAGCCCCAGCATTTT. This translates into CASSLREGPEGPTGNQPQHF.

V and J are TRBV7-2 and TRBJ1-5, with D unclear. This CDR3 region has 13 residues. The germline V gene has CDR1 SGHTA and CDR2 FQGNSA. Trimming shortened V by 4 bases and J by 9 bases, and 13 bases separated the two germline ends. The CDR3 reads CASSSSPERPQHF. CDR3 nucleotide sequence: TGTGCCAGCAGCTCATCTCCAGAGAGGCCCCAGCATTTT.

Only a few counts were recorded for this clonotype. As DNA, the CDR3 is TGTGCCAGCAGCAGGGATTACGAGCAGTACTTC. This encodes CASSRDYEQYF. The rearrangement joins TRBV7-2 to TRBJ2-7, with D hard to call. This CDR3 comprises 11 residues. Germline V gene lookup returns CDR1 SGHTA and CDR2 FQGNSA. Trimming stripped 5 bases from V and 4 bases from J, with 6 bases between.

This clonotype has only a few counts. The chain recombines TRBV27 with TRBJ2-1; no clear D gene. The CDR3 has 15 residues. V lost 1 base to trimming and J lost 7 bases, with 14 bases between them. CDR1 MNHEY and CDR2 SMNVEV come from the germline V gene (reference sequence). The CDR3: CASSLYPPDANEQFF. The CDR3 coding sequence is TGTGCCAGCAGTTTATACCCCCCCGATGCGAATGAGCAGTTCTTC.

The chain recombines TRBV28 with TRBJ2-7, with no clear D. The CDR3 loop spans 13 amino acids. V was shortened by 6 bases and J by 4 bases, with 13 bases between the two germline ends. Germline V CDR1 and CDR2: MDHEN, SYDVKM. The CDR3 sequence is CASSLPGGYEQYF. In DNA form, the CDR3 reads TGTGCCAGCAGCCTCCCGGGTGGATACGAGCAGTACTTC.

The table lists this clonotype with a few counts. The CDR3 nucleotides are TGTGCCAGCAGCCGTCCCTCTAGCGGGAGTACCTACAATGAGCAGTTCTTC. Protein: CASSRPSSGSTYNEQFF. The chain employs TRBV11-2 and TRBJ2-1; the match to TRBD2 covers 10 bases. The V gene's germline CDR1 is SGHAT and CDR2 FQNNGV. V gave up 5 bases and J gave up 2 bases; unmatched junction bases: 9. The CDR3 extends over 17 amino acids.

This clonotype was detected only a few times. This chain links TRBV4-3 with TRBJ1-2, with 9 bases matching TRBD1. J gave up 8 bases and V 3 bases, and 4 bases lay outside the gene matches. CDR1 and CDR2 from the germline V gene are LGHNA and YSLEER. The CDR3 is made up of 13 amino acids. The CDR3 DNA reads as TGCGCCAGCAGCCAGCGGGACAGGGCCGGCTACACCTTC. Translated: CASSQRDRAGYTF.

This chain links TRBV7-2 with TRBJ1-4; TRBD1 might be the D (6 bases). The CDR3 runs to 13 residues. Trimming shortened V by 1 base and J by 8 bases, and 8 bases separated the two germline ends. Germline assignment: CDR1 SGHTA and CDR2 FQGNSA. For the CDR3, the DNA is TGTGCCAGCAGCTTAGGGGGGCGAGAAAAACTGTTTTTT. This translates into CASSLGGREKLFF.

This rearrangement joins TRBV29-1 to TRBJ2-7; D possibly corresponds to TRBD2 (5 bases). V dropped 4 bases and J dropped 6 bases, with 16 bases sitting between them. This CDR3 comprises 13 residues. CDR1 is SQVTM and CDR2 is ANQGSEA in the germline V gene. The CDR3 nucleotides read TGCAGCGTTGCGATGGCCGCCCGGGGCGAGCAGTACTTC. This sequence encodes CSVAMAARGEQYF.

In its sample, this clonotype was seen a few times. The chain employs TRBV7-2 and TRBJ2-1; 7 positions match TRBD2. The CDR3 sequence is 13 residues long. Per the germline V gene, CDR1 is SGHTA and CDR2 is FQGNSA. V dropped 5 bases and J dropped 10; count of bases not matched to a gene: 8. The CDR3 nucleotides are TGTGCCAGCAGCGTAACGGGAGGAGGGGAGCAGTTCTTC. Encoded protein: CASSVTGGGEQFF. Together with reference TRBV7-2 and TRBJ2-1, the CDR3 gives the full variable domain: GAGVSQSPSNKVTEKGKDVELRCDPISGHTALYWYRQSLGQGLEFLIYFQGNSAPDKSGLPSDRFSAERTGGSVSTLTIQRTQQEDSAVYLCASSVTGGGEQFFGPGTRLTVL.

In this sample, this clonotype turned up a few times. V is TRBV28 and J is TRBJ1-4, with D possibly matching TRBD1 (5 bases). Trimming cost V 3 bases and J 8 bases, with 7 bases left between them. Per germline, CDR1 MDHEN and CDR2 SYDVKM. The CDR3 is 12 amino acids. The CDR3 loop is CASSLWGEKLFF. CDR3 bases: TGTGCCAGCAGTTTGTGGGGCGAAAAACTGTTTTTT.

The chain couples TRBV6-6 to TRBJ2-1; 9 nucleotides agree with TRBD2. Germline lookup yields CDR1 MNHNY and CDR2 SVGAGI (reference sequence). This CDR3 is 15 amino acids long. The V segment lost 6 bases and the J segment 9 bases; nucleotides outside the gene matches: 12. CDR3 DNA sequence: TGTGCCAGCAGCCTAAACAGCGGGGGGCGACCTGAGCAGTTCTTC. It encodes CASSLNSGGRPEQFF.

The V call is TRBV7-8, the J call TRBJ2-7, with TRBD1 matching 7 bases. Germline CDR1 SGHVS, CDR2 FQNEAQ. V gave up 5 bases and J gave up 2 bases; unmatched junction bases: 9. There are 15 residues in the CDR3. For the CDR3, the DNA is TGTGCCAGCAGCCCAGCGCTCGGACAGGCCTACGAGCAGTACTTC. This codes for CASSPALGQAYEQYF.

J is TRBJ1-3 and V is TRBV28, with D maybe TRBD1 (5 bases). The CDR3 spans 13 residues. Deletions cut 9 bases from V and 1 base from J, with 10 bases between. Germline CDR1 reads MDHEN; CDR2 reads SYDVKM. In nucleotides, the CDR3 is TGTGCCAGTAGTGGGACGTCTGGAAACACCATATATTTT. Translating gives CASSGTSGNTIYF.

CDR3 in amino acids: CASSPGSGGGYGYTF. The CDR3, as DNA: TGTGCCAGCAGCCCCGGGAGTGGTGGGGGCTATGGCTACACCTTC. The chain recombines TRBV7-2 with TRBJ1-2; D may be TRBD1 (5 bases). This CDR3 has 15 residues. Deletions cut 5 bases from V and 4 bases from J, with 17 bases between. Per germline, CDR1 SGHTA and CDR2 FQGNSA.

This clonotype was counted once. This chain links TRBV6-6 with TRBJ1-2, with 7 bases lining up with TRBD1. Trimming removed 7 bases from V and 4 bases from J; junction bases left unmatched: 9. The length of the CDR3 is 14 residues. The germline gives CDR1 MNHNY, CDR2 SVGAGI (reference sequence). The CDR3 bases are TGTGCCAGCATTCCGGGACAGACCTTCTATGGCTACACCTTC. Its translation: CASIPGQTFYGYTF.

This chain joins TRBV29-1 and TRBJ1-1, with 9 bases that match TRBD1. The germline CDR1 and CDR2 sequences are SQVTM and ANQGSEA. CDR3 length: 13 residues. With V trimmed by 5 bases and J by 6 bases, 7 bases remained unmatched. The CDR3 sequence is CSVNRGRRAEAFF. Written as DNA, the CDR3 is TGCAGCGTTAACAGGGGGCGGAGAGCTGAAGCTTTCTTT.

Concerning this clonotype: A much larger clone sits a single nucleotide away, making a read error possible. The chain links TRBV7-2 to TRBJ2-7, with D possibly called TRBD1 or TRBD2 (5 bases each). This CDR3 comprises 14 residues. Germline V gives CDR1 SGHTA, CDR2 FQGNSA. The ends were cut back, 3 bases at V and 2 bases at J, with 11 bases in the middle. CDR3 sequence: CASSLMRGPYEQYF. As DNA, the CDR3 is TGTGCCAGCAGCTTGATGAGGGGACCCTACGAGCAGTACTTC.

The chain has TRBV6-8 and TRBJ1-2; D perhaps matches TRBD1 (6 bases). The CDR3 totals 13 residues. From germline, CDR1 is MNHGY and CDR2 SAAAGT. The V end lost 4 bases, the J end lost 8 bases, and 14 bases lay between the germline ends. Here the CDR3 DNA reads TGTGCCAGCAGTTCGATATACAGGGACGGCTACACCTTC. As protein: CASSSIYRDGYTF.

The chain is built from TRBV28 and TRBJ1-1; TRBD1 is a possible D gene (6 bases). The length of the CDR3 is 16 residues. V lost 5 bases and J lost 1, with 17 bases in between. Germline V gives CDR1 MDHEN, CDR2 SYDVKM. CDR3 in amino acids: CASSPLARTANTEAFF. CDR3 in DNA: TGTGCCAGCAGTCCCCTCGCCCGGACAGCGAACACTGAAGCTTTCTTT.

CDR3 protein: CASSPPTSGEKTQYF. CDR3 DNA: TGTGCCAGCAGCCCCCCGACTAGCGGGGAGAAGACCCAGTACTTC. The chain combines TRBV6-5 with TRBJ2-5, with 11 nucleotides matching TRBD2. V shed 6 bases, J shed 6 bases, and the junction held 9 bases outside the gene matches. The germline V gene encodes CDR1 MNHEY and CDR2 SVGAGI. The CDR3 runs 15 residues.

The CDR3 protein is CASSQDLAGGNEQFF. The CDR3 coding sequence is TGTGCCAGCAGCCAAGATCTAGCGGGGGGGAATGAGCAGTTCTTC. The J gene is TRBJ2-1, the V gene TRBV4-2; 12 nucleotides match TRBD2. CDR3 length equals 15 residues. V lost 0 bases and J lost 7; bases outside the gene matches: 1. Germline CDR1 reads LGHNA; CDR2 reads YNFKEQ.

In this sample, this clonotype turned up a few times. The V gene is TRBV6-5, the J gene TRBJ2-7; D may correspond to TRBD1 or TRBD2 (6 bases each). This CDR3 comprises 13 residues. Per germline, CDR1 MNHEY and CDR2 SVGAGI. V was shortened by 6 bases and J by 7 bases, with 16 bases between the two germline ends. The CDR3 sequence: CASSKGTGREQYF. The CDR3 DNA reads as TGTGCCAGCAGCAAGGGTACAGGGAGGGAGCAGTACTTC.

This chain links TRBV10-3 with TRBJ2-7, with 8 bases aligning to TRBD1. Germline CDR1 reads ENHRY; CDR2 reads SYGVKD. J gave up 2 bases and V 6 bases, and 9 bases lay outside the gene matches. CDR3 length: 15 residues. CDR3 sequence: CAIRTYGQGTYEQYF. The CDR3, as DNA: TGTGCCATCAGGACCTATGGACAGGGCACCTACGAGCAGTACTTC.

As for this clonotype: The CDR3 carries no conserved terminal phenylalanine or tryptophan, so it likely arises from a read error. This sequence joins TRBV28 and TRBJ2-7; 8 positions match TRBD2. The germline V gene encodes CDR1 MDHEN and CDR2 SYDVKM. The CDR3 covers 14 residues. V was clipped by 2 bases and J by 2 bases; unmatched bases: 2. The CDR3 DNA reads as TGTGCCAGCAGTTTAACTAGCGGCACCTACGAGCAGTACATC. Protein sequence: CASSLTSGTYEQYI.

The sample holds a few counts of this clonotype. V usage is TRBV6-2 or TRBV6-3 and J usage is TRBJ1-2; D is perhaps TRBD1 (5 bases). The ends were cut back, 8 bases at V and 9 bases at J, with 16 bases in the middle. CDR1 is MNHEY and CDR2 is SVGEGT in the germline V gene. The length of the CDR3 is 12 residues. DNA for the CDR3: TGTGCCAGCGTCGGCAGGGAGCGTCGCTACACCTTC. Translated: CASVGRERRYTF.

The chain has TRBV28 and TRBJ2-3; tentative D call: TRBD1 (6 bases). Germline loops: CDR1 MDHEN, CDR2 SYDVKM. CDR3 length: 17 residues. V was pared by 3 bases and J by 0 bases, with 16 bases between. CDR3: CASSLFTGTLSTDTQYF. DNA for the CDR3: TGTGCCAGCAGTTTGTTTACCGGGACACTTAGCACAGATACGCAGTATTTT.

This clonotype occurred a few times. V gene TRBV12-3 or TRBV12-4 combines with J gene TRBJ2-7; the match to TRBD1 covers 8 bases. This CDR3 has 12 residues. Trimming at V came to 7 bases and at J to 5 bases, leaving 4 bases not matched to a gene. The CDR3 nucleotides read TGTGCCAGCACTGACAGGGGTAACGAGCAGTACTTC. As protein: CASTDRGNEQYF.